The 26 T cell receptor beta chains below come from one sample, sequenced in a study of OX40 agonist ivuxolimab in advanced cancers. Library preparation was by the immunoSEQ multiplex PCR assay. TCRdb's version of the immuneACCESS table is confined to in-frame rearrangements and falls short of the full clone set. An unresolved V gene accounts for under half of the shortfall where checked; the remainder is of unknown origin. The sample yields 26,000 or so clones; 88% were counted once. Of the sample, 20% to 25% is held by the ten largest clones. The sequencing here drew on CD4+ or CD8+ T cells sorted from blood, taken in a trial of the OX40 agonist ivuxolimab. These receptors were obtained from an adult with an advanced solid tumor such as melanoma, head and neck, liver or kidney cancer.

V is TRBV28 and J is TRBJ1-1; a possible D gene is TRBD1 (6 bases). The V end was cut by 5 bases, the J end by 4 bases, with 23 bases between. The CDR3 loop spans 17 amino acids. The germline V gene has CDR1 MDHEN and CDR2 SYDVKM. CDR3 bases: TGTGCCAGCAGTCGAATTGCCACCAAACAGGGAGGCACTGAAGCTTTCTTT. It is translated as CASSRIATKQGGTEAFF.

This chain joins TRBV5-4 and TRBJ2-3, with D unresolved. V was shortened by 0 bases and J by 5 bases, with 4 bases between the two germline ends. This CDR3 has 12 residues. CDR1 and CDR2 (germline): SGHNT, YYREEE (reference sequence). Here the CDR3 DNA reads TGTGCCAGCAGCTTGGCACTAGATACGCAGTATTTT. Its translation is CASSLALDTQYF.

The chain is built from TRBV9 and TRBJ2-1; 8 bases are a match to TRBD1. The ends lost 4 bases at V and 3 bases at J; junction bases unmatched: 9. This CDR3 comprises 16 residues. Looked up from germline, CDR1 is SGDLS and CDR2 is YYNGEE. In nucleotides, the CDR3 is TGTGCCAGCAGCCTGTTCCCTGGGACAGGCTACAATGAGCAGTTCTTC. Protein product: CASSLFPGTGYNEQFF.

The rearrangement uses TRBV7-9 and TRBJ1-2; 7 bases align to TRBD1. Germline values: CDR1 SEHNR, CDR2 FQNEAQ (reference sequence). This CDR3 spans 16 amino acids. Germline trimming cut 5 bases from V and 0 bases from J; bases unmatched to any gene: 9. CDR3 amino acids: CASSGQDRSANYGYTF. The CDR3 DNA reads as TGTGCCAGCAGCGGCCAGGACAGGTCAGCTAACTATGGCTACACCTTC.

The CDR3 reads CASRDPAAREAFF. For the CDR3, the DNA is TGTGCCAGCAGAGATCCGGCCGCCCGTGAAGCTTTCTTT. The rearrangement joins TRBV27 to TRBJ1-1; D gene ambiguous. Germline values: CDR1 MNHEY, CDR2 SMNVEV (reference sequence). Trimming removed 6 bases from V and 7 bases from J, with 15 bases in between. CDR3 length equals 13 residues.

DNA for the CDR3: TGTGCCAGCAGCGTAATCGGCGGGGGGGCAGGTGATACGCAGTATTTT. This translates into CASSVIGGGAGDTQYF. The chain is built from TRBV9 and TRBJ2-3; 9 nucleotides align to TRBD2. Losses at the gene ends were 1 base for V and 6 bases for J; bases not matched to a gene: 9. The CDR3 has 16 residues. Germline CDR1 is SGDLS and CDR2 is YYNGEE.

CDR3 nucleotide sequence: TGTGCCAGCAGCTTAGAGGCTGAAGCTTTCTTT. Translation gives CASSLEAEAFF. V and J are TRBV7-9 and TRBJ1-1; D gene unclear. This CDR3 is 11 amino acids long. Germline V gene sequence: CDR1 SEHNR, CDR2 FQNEAQ (reference sequence). With 1 base removed from V and 6 bases from J, the gap between germline ends came to 3 bases.

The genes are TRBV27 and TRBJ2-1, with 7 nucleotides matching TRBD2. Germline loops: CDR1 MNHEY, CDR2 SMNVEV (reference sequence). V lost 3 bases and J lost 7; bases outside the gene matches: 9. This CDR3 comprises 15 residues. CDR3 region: CASSFLPGGSNEQFF. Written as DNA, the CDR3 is TGTGCCAGCAGTTTTCTACCGGGAGGTTCAAATGAGCAGTTCTTC.

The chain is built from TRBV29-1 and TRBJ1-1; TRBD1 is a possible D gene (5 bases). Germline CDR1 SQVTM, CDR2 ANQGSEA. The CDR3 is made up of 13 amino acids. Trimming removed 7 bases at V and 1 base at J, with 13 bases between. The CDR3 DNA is TGCAGCGCTCCGGGACTTACGAACACTGAAGCTTTCTTT. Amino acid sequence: CSAPGLTNTEAFF.

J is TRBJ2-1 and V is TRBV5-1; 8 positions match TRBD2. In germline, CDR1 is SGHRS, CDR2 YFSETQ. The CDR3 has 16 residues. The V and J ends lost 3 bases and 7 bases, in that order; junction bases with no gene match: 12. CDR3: CASSWSGSGGRNEQFF. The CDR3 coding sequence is TGCGCCAGCAGCTGGTCGGGTAGCGGCGGGAGGAATGAGCAGTTCTTC.

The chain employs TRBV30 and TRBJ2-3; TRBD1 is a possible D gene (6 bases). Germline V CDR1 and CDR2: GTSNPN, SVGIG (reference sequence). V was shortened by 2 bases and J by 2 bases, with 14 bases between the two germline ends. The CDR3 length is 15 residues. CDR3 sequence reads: CAWSPRGYITDTQYF. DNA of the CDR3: TGTGCCTGGAGTCCTAGGGGGTACATCACAGATACGCAGTATTTT.

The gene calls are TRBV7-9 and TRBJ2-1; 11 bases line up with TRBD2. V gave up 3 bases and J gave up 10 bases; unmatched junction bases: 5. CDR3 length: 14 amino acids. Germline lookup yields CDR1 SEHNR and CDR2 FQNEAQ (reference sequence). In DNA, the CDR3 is TGTGCCAGCAGCTTTAGCGGGAGGGCCGCGGAGCAGTTCTTC. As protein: CASSFSGRAAEQFF. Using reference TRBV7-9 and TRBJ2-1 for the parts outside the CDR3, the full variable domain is DTGVSQNPRHKITKRGQNVTFRCDPISEHNRLYWYRQTLGQGPEFLTYFQNEAQLEKSRLLSDRFSAERPKGSFSTLEIQRTEQGDSAMYLCASSFSGRAAEQFFGPGTRLTVL.

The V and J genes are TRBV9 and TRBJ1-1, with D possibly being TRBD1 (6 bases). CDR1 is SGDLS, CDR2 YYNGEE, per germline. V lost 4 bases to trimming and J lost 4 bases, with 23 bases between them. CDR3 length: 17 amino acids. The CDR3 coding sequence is TGTGCCAGCAGCTTTCTGAAACAGGGTAGAGGAGGCACTGAAGCTTTCTTT. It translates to CASSFLKQGRGGTEAFF.

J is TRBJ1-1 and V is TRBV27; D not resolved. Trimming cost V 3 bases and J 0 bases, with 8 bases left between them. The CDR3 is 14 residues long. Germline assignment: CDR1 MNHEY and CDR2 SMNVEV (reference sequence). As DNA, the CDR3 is TGTGCCAGCAGTTTTTGGGGAGTGAACACTGAAGCTTTCTTT. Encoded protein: CASSFWGVNTEAFF.

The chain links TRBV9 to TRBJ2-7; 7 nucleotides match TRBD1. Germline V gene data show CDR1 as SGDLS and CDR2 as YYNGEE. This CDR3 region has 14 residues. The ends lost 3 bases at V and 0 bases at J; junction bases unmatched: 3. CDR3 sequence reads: CASSAGTDSYEQYF. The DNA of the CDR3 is TGTGCCAGCAGCGCCGGGACAGACTCCTACGAGCAGTACTTC.

This chain's CDR3 is CASSLSVDSNQPQHF. Here the CDR3 DNA reads TGTGCCAGCAGTTTATCTGTGGATAGCAATCAGCCCCAGCATTTT. This chain uses TRBV27 with TRBJ1-5; no reliable D call. Trimming shortened V by 0 bases and J by 0 bases, and 6 bases separated the two germline ends. The CDR3 length is 15 residues. CDR1 and CDR2 from the germline V gene are MNHEY and SMNVEV (reference sequence).

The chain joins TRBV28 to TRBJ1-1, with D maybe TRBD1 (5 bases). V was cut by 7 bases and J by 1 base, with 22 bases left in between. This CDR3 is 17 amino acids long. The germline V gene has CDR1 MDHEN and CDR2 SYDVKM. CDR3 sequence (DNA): TGTGCCAGCACCATCTTCCTGACAGTGCGAGGGAACACTGAAGCTTTCTTT. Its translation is CASTIFLTVRGNTEAFF.

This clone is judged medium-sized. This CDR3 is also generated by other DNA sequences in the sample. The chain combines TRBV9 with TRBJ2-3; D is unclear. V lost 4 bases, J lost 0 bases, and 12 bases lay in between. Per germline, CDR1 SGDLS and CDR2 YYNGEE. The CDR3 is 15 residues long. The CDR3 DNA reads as TGTGCCAGCAGCTCCTGGACGGCTAGCACAGATACGCAGTATTTT. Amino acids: CASSSWTASTDTQYF.

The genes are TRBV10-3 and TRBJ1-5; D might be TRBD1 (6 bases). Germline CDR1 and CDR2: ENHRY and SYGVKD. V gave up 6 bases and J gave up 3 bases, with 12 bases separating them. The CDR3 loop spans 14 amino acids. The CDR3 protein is CAIRPTGDNQPQHF. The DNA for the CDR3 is TGTGCCATCAGGCCGACAGGAGACAATCAGCCCCAGCATTTT.

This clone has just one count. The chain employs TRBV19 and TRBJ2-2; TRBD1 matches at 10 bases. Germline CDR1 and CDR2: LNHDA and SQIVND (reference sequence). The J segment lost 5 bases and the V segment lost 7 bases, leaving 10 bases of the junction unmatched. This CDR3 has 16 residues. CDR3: CASTPGQGVGTGELFF. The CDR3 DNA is TGTGCCAGTACCCCAGGACAGGGGGTTGGAACCGGGGAGCTGTTTTTT.

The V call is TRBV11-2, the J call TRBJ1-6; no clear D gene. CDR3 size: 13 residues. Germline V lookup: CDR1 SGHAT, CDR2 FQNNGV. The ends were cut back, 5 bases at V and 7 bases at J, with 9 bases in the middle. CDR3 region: CASSHLPNSPLHF. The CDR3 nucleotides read TGTGCCAGCAGCCACCTACCGAATTCACCCCTCCACTTT.

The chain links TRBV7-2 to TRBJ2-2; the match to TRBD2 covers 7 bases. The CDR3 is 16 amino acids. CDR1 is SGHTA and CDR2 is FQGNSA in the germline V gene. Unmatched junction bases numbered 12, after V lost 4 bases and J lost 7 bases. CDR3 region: CASSSRPTSAGGELFF. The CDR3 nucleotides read TGTGCCAGCAGCTCCCGTCCCACTAGCGCCGGCGGGGAGCTGTTTTTT.

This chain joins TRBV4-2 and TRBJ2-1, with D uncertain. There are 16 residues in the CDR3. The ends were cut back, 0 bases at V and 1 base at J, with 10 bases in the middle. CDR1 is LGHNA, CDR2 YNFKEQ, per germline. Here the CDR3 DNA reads TGTGCCAGCAGCCAAGATATGGTAGAATCCTACAATGAGCAGTTCTTC. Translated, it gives CASSQDMVESYNEQFF.

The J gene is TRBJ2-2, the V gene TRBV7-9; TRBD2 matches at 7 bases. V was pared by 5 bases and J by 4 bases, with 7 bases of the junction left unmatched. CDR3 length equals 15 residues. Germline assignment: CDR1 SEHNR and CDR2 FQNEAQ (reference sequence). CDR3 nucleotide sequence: TGTGCCAGCAGCGCCCCGGGAGGAGGCACCGGGGAGCTGTTTTTT. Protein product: CASSAPGGGTGELFF.

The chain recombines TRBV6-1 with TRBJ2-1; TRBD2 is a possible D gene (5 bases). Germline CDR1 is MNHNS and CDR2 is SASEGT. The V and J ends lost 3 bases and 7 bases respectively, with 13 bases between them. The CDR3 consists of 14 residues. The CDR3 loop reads CASSDFSGGNEQFF. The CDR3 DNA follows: TGTGCCAGCAGTGATTTTTCAGGCGGGAATGAGCAGTTCTTC.

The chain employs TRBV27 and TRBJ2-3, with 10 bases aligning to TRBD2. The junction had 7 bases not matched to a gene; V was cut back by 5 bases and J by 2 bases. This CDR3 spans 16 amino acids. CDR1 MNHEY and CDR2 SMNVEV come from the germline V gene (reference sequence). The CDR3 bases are TGTGCCAGCAGTCGGAGACTAGCGGGCTACACAGATACGCAGTATTTT. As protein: CASSRRLAGYTDTQYF.